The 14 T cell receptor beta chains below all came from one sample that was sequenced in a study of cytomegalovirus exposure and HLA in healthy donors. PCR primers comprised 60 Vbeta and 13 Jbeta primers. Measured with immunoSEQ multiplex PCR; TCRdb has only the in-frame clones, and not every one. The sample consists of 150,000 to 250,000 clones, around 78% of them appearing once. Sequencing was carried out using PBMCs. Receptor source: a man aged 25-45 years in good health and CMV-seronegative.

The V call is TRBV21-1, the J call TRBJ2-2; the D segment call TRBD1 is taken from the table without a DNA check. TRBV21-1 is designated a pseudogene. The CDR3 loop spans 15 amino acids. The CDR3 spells CASSLKPQVSGELFF. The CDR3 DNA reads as TGTGCCAGCAGCTTAAAGCCCCAGGTCTCCGGGGAGCTGTTTTTT.

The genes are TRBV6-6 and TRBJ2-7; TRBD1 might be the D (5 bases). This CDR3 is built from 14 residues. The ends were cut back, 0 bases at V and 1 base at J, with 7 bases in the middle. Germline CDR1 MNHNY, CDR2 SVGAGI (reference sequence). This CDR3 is CASSYSRQSYEQYF. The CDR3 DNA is TGTGCCAGCAGTTACTCTCGACAGTCCTACGAGCAGTACTTC.

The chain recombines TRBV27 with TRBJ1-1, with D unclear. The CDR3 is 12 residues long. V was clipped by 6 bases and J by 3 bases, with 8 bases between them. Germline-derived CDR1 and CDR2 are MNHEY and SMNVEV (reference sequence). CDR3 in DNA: TGTGCCAGCAGCGGGAGTTACACTGAAGCTTTCTTT. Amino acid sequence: CASSGSYTEAFF.

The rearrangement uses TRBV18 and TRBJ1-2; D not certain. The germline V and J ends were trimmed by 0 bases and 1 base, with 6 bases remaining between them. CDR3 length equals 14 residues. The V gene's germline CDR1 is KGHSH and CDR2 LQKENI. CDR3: CASSPPPVNYGYTF. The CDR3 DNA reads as TGTGCCAGCTCACCACCCCCCGTTAACTATGGCTACACCTTC.

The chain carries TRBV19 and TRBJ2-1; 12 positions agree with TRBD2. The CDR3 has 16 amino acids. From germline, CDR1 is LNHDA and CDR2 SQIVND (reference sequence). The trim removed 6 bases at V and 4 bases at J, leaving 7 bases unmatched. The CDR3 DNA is TGTGCCAGTAGGCAAAAGACTAGCGGGGGATACAATGAGCAGTTCTTC. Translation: CASRQKTSGGYNEQFF.

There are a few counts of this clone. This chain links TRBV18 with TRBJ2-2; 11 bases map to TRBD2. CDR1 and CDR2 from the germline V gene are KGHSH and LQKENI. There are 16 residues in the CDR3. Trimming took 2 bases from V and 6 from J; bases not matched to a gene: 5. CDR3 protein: CASSPIAGGASGELFF. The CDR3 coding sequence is TGTGCCAGCTCACCAATAGCGGGAGGGGCGTCCGGGGAGCTGTTTTTT.

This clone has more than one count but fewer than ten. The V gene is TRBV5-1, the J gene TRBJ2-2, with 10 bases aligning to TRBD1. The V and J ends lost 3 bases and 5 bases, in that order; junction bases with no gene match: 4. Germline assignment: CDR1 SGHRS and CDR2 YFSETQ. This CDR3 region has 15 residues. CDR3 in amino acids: CASSSPGQGTGELFF. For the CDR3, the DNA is TGCGCCAGCAGCTCCCCGGGACAGGGGACCGGGGAGCTGTTTTTT.

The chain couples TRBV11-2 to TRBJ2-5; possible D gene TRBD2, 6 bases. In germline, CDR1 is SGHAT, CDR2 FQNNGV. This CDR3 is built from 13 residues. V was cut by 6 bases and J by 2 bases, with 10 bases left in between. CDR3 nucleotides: TGTGCCAGCAGGCCCGGGGGTCAAGAGACCCAGTACTTC. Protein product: CASRPGGQETQYF.

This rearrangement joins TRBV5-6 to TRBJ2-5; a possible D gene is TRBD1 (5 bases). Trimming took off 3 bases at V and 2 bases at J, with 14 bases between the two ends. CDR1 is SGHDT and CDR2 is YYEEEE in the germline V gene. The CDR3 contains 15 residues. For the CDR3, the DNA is TGTGCCAGCAGCTCTCCGACAGAATTTCAAGAGACCCAGTACTTC. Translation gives CASSSPTEFQETQYF. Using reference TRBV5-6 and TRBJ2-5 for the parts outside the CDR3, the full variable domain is DAGVTQSPTHLIKTRGQQVTLRCSPKSGHDTVSWYQQALGQGPQFIFQYYEEEERQRGNFPDRFSGHQFPNYSSELNVNALLLGDSALYLCASSSPTEFQETQYFGPGTRLLVL.

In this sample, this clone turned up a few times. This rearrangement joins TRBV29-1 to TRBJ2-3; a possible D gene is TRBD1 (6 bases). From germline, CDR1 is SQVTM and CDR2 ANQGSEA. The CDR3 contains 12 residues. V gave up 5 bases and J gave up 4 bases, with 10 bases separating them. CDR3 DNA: TGCAGCGTTCACAGGGTTGCAGATACGCAGTATTTT. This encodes CSVHRVADTQYF.

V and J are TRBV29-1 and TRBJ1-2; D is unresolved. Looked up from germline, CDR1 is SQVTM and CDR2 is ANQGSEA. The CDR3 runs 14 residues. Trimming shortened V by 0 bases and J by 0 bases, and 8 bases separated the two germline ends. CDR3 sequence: CSVEDRTTNYGYTF. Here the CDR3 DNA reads TGCAGCGTTGAAGATCGAACTACTAACTATGGCTACACCTTC.

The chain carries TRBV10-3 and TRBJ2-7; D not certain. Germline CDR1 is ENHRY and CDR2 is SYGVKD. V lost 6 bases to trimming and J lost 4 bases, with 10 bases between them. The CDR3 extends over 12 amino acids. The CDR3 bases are TGTGCCATCAGCGACCTAGAGTACGAGCAGTACTTC. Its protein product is CAISDLEYEQYF.

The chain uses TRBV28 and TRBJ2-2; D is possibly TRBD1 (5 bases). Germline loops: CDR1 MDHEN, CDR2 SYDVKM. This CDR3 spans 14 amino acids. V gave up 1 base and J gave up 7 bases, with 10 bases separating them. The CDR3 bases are TGTGCCAGCAGTTTATTCAGGGCAGGCGGGGAGCTGTTTTTT. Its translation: CASSLFRAGGELFF. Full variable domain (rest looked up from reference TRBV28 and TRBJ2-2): DVKVTQSSRYLVKRTGEKVFLECVQDMDHENMFWYRQDPGLGLRLIYFSYDVKMKEKGDIPEGYSVSREKKERFSLILESASTNQTSMYLCASSLFRAGGELFFGEGSRLTVL.

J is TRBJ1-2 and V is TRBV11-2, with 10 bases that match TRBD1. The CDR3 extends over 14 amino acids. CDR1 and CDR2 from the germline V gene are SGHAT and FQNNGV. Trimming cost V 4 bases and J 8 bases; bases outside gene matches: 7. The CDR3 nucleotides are TGTGCCAGCAGCTCTCGACAGGGGGCGGGGGGCTACACCTTC. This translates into CASSSRQGAGGYTF.